This TCR beta chain appears in the sequencing data of a study of blood T cell repertoires in COVID-19. For the study at large: In each case, the material was cDNA or gDNA derived from T cells, B-cell-depleted T cells, or PBMCs.

Original methodology: Amplification of reference gene primers was used by the study to estimate nucleated cell counts. Assay: immunoSEQ multiplex PCR; the TCRdb copy retains only in-frame clones and omits some. D and trimming were read from the DNA, whereas the V and J calls and clone size are those reported in that table. This sample has 120,000 to 150,000 clones, with 75% to 85% found just once. V was pared by 0 bases and J by 5 bases, with 13 bases between. CDR1 LGHDT and CDR2 YNNKEL come from the germline V gene (reference sequence). The CDR3 has 15 amino acids. Only a few counts were recorded for this clone.

V usage is TRBV3-1 (or the pseudogene TRBV3-2) and J usage is TRBJ2-5, with no clear D. The TCR comes from a woman in her forties or fifties in a cohort sampled during active or convalescent COVID-19. The sequencing sample was made of peripheral blood. CDR3 nucleotide sequence: TGTGCCAGCAGCCAAGATCTCCAGGTTAGGGAGACCCAGTACTTC. Translating gives CASSQDLQVRETQYF.